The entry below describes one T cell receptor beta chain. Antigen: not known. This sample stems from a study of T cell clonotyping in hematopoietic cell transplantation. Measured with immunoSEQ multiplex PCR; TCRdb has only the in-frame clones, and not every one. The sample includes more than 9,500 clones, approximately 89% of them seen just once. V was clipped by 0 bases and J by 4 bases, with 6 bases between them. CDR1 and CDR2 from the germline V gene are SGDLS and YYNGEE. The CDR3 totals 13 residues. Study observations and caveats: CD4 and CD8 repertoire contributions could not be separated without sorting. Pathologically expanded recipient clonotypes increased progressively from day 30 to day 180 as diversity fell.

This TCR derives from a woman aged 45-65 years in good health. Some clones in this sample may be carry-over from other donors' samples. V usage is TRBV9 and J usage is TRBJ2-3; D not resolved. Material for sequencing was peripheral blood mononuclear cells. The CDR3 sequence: CASSVEGADTQYF. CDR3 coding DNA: TGTGCCAGCAGCGTAGAAGGTGCAGATACGCAGTATTTT.